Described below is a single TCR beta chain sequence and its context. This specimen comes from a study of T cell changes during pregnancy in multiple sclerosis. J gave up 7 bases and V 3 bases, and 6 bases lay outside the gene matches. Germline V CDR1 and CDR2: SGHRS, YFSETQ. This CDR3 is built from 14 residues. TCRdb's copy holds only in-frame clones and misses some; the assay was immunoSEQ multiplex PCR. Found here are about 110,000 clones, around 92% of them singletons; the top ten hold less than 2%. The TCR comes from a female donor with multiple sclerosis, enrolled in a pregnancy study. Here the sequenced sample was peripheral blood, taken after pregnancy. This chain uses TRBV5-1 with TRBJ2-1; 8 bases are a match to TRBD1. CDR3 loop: CASSSGQGGNEQFF. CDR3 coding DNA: TGCGCCAGCAGCTCCGGACAGGGAGGAAATGAGCAGTTCTTC.